Each of the 15 T cell receptor beta chains below was sequenced from the same sample in a study of blood T cells in healthy people across ages. The second PCR ran about 6 to 11 cycles with a sample-barcoded 5' primer and J-beta primers. TCRdb passed the 5' RACE reads through MiXCR, listing each CDR3 protein once. The sample shows hundreds of thousands of distinct CDR3 sequences, around 25% of them seen only once. These data also formed part of another study, on T cells of mothers and their children.

The specimen was blood. These TCRs come from a boy younger than 18 in good health.

Comment on this clonotype: Germline is not matched at one junction end, which may reflect a read error. This chain uses TRBV4-3 with TRBJ2-1, with D possibly being TRBD1 or TRBD2 (5 bases each). Germline CDR1 and CDR2: LGHNA and YSLEER. This CDR3 comprises 15 residues. CDR3 sequence (DNA): TGCGCCAGCAGCCAACGCCGGGACCCACAAGAGACCCAGTGCTTC. Its translation is CASSQRRDPQETQCF.

The rearrangement links TRBV7-2 to TRBJ2-5; no firm D call. The V gene's germline CDR1 is SGHTA and CDR2 FQGNSA. V was clipped by 1 base and J by 7 bases, with 13 bases between them. The CDR3 extends over 14 amino acids. CDR3 sequence reads: CASSLGYAVWTQYF. The CDR3, as DNA: TGTGCCAGCAGCTTAGGGTATGCGGTTTGGACCCAGTACTTC.

The V gene is TRBV6-2 or TRBV6-3, the J gene TRBJ1-4, with D possibly being TRBD1 (5 bases). The CDR3 consists of 12 residues. Deletions cut 5 bases from V and 8 bases from J, with 9 bases between. Germline V lookup: CDR1 MNHEY, CDR2 SVGEGT. The CDR3 DNA reads as TGTGCCAGCAGTCAGGACATGGAAAAACTGTTTTTT. Protein product: CASSQDMEKLFF.

This clonotype turned up a few times. The chain recombines TRBV12-3 or TRBV12-4 with TRBJ1-5; no reliable D call. V was trimmed by 3 bases and J by 2 bases, leaving 11 bases between them. The CDR3 has 15 residues. The CDR3 bases are TGTGCCAGCAGTTTTGGCACCCTGGGCAATCAGCCCCAGCATTTT. This gives the protein CASSFGTLGNQPQHF.

This clonotype was detected a few times. The chain links TRBV7-9 to TRBJ2-1; D gene ambiguous. This CDR3 region has 14 residues. CDR1 is SEHNR, CDR2 FQNEAQ, per germline (reference sequence). Between the trimmed V and J ends, which lost 0 bases and 6 bases, there was a span of 9 bases. The DNA for the CDR3 is TGTGCCAGCAGCTTAGCGTTGGGCAGCAATGAGCAGTTCTTC. Its protein product is CASSLALGSNEQFF.

The DNA for the CDR3 is TGTGCCAGCAGTTACTCAAGCGCGGGGTGGTACGAGCAGTACTTC. This codes for CASSYSSAGWYEQYF. The chain is built from TRBV6-5 and TRBJ2-7, with D possibly matching TRBD2 (6 bases). The CDR3 extends over 15 amino acids. Germline CDR1 and CDR2: MNHEY and SVGAGI. The V end was cut by 0 bases, the J end by 4 bases, with 13 bases between.

Many counts were recorded for this clonotype. V and J are TRBV13 and TRBJ2-7; TRBD1 is a possible D gene (6 bases). The V gene's germline CDR1 is PRHDT and CDR2 FYEKMQ (reference sequence). This CDR3 region has 14 residues. Trimming took off 2 bases at V and 2 bases at J, with 10 bases between the two ends. The CDR3 DNA sequence: TGTGCCAGCAGCTTAAGGGGGACGGCCTACGAGCAGTACTTC. Amino acids: CASSLRGTAYEQYF.

In its sample, this clonotype was seen many times. The rearrangement uses TRBV28 and TRBJ2-3; a weak D match, TRBD1 (5 bases). The germline V gene has CDR1 MDHEN and CDR2 SYDVKM. The CDR3 is made up of 13 amino acids. V lost 8 bases and J lost 1, with 10 bases in between. The CDR3, as DNA: TGTGCCAGCTTGGGGCTAGGCACAGATACGCAGTATTTT. This translates into CASLGLGTDTQYF.

This clonotype was seen only a few times. The chain uses TRBV2 and TRBJ2-1; no definite D call. CDR3 length: 12 residues. Germline V gives CDR1 SNHLY, CDR2 FYNNEI. V lost 7 bases to trimming and J lost 3 bases, with 7 bases between them. DNA for the CDR3: TGTGCCAGCATTGACGTCTACAATGAGCAGTTCTTC. Amino acids: CASIDVYNEQFF.

The rearrangement uses TRBV25-1 and TRBJ2-7, with unresolved D. Germline lookup yields CDR1 MGHDK and CDR2 SYGVNS. Between the trimmed V and J ends, which lost 1 base and 3 bases, there was a span of 13 bases. CDR3 length: 15 amino acids. The CDR3 DNA sequence: TGTGCCAGCAGTGAATTTGTGGGCTACCACTACGAGCAGTACTTC. It encodes CASSEFVGYHYEQYF.

This clonotype has only a few counts. The genes are TRBV29-1 and TRBJ2-5; the match to TRBD1 covers 7 bases. CDR1 is SQVTM and CDR2 is ANQGSEA in the germline V gene. Trimming removed 8 bases from V and 5 bases from J; junction bases left unmatched: 8. The CDR3 covers 12 residues. DNA of the CDR3: TGCAGCTACATGACAGGGATGGAGACCCAGTACTTC. Encoded protein: CSYMTGMETQYF.

The chain has TRBV3-1 and TRBJ2-1; TRBD1 is a possible D gene (5 bases). Germline V lookup: CDR1 LGHDT, CDR2 YNNKEL (reference sequence). CDR3 length: 15 residues. V was trimmed by 0 bases and J by 6 bases, leaving 12 bases between them. DNA of the CDR3: TGTGCCAGCAGCCAAGATTTCGGCAGGGTCAATGAGCAGTTCTTC. It is translated as CASSQDFGRVNEQFF.

This clonotype was detected a few times. The chain links TRBV5-6 to TRBJ2-7; D uncertain. Trimming shortened V by 0 bases and J by 3 bases, and 10 bases separated the two germline ends. The CDR3 covers 14 residues. Germline V gives CDR1 SGHDT, CDR2 YYEEEE. The CDR3 reads CASSLGRVYYEQYF. DNA for the CDR3: TGTGCCAGCAGCTTGGGCCGCGTATACTACGAGCAGTACTTC. The entire variable domain, with the rest obtained from reference TRBV5-6 and TRBJ2-7, is as follows: DAGVTQSPTHLIKTRGQQVTLRCSPKSGHDTVSWYQQALGQGPQFIFQYYEEEERQRGNFPDRFSGHQFPNYSSELNVNALLLGDSALYLCASSLGRVYYEQYFGPGTRLTVT.

DNA of the CDR3: TGCGCCAGCAGCAAAGGACAGGGGCAAGTGGAGACCCAGTACTTC. It encodes CASSKGQGQVETQYF. The V and J genes are TRBV4-1 and TRBJ2-5, with 9 positions matching TRBD1. The CDR3 is made up of 15 amino acids. V dropped 5 bases and J dropped 5; count of bases not matched to a gene: 9. Germline CDR1 reads MGHRA; CDR2 reads YSYEKL.

This clonotype showed up just a few times. The chain carries TRBV29-1 and TRBJ2-5; tentatively, D is TRBD1 (6 bases). Per germline, CDR1 SQVTM and CDR2 ANQGSEA. This CDR3 has 16 amino acids. Trimming took 0 bases from V and 5 from J, leaving 19 bases between them. Written as DNA, the CDR3 is TGCAGCGTTGAAGATCGATTTTCGGGCAGGGGTGAGACCCAGTACTTC. It codes for CSVEDRFSGRGETQYF.